These T cell receptor beta chains were read from a single sample in a study of shared clonotypes between healthy human individuals. Clones were sequenced by immunoSEQ multiplex PCR, and TCRdb holds only the in-frame ones, with some missing. The sample lists hundreds of thousands of clones, over 65% occurring once. Sequenced material: PBMCs. The receptors were sampled from a woman aged 40 to 55 in good health. Some clones in this sample may be carry-over from other donors' samples. CDR3s include the opening cysteine and the closing phenylalanine or tryptophan. The order of the fields is D gene, J gene, clone size, V gene, CDR3 protein, CDR3 DNA. A D gene is named only where the DNA matches it firmly. For some rows the clone size is stated as once, few or many, or as a class when expanded; others skip it.

TRBD2	TRBJ2-7	NA	TRBV7-8	CASSLGGGAGEVERYF	TGTGCCAGCAGCTTGGGCGGTGGAGCGGGAGAGGTCGAGCGGTACTTC
NA	TRBJ2-6	NA	TRBV4-1	CASSQELVGGANVLTF	TGCGCCAGCAGCCAAGAGCTAGTCGGTGGGGCCAACGTCCTGACTTTC
NA	TRBJ1-1	NA	TRBV10-2	CASSRPQENTEAFF	TGCGCCAGCTCCCGACCCCAGGAAAACACTGAAGCTTTCTTT
TRBD1	TRBJ1-1	NA	TRBV19	CASRDRDTEAFF	TGTGCCAGTAGAGACAGGGACACTGAAGCTTTCTTT
TRBD1	TRBJ1-4	NA	TRBV6-1	CASSEQTGGYEKLFF	TGTGCCAGCAGCGAACAGACAGGGGGGTATGAAAAACTGTTTTTT
TRBD1	TRBJ1-5	NA	TRBV19	CASSRQDRGNQPQHF	TGTGCCAGTAGTCGGCAGGACAGGGGGAATCAGCCCCAGCATTTT
TRBD1	TRBJ2-1	NA	TRBV4-3	CASSQAGTGGNEQFF	TGCGCCAGCAGCCAAGCCGGGACAGGGGGTAATGAGCAGTTCTTC
TRBD1	TRBJ2-5	NA	TRBV2	CASTKDLGTEETQYF	TGTGCCAGCACCAAAGACCTCGGGACAGAAGAGACCCAGTACTTC
NA	TRBJ1-3	many	TRBV25-1	CASSAQLDGLRNTIYF	TGTGCCAGCAGTGCGCAACTGGACGGGCTTCGGAACACCATATATTTT
NA	TRBJ1-1	NA	TRBV28	CASREAGVGYTEAFF	TGTGCCAGCAGGGAGGCAGGGGTAGGGTACACTGAAGCTTTCTTT
TRBD1	TRBJ2-7	NA	TRBV6-1	CASRDAGQGIYEQYF	TGTGCCAGCAGAGACGCGGGACAGGGGATCTACGAGCAGTACTTC
NA	TRBJ2-7	NA	TRBV19	CASSILDSSSYEQYF	TGTGCCAGTAGTATATTGGACAGTAGCTCCTACGAGCAGTACTTC
NA	TRBJ1-5	NA	TRBV28	CASTPVGRAQPQHF	TGTGCCAGCACGCCCGTAGGACGGGCTCAGCCCCAGCATTTT
NA	TRBJ1-2	NA	TRBV19	CASTSRRTSPNYGYTF	TGTGCCAGCACAAGTAGGAGGACGTCTCCTAACTATGGCTACACCTTC
TRBD2	TRBJ2-1	NA	TRBV7-9	CASSRSGLAGAGEQFF	TGTGCCAGCAGCCGATCGGGACTAGCGGGAGCGGGTGAGCAGTTCTTC
TRBD2	TRBJ2-4	NA	TRBV6-5	CASTAGGPSGIQYF	TGTGCCAGCACGGCGGGAGGGCCCTCAGGCATTCAGTACTTC
NA	TRBJ2-5	NA	TRBV30	CAWGVLARQETQYF	TGTGCCTGGGGAGTGCTAGCGAGACAAGAGACCCAGTACTTC
NA	TRBJ1-2	NA	TRBV5-8	CASSLERRDGYTF	TGTGCCAGCAGCTTGGAGCGGAGGGACGGCTACACCTTC
NA	TRBJ1-2	NA	TRBV19	CASSILPSGGYTF	TGTGCCAGTAGTATTCTCCCTTCGGGTGGCTACACCTTC
NA	TRBJ2-7	NA	TRBV4-1	CASSQERTENTYEQYF	TGCGCCAGCAGCCAAGAACGTACAGAGAACACCTACGAGCAGTACTTC
NA	TRBJ2-1	NA	TRBV4-2	CASSQDLLAPGNEQFF	TGTGCCAGCAGCCAAGATCTACTCGCCCCGGGGAATGAGCAGTTCTTC
NA	TRBJ2-7	NA	TRBV7-6	CASSLFSGSYEQYF	TGTGCCAGCAGCTTATTTAGCGGCTCCTACGAGCAGTACTTC
TRBD1	TRBJ1-5	few	TRBV28	CASNRQGQPQHF	TGTGCCAGCAATCGACAGGGCCAGCCCCAGCATTTT
TRBD1	TRBJ1-5	once	TRBV28	CASSSDRVAEPQHF	TGTGCCAGCAGTTCGGACAGGGTTGCAGAGCCCCAGCATTTT
TRBD2	TRBJ2-3	NA	TRBV10-3	CAISAPSGSSVSSTDTQYF	TGTGCCATCAGTGCACCTAGCGGGTCCTCCGTCTCTAGCACAGATACGCAGTATTTT
NA	TRBJ2-1	NA	TRBV15	CATSRGGVSSYNEQFF	TGTGCCACCAGCAGAGGAGGGGTAAGCTCCTACAATGAGCAGTTCTTC
NA	TRBJ1-1	NA	TRBV6-1	CASKSTPQGTEAFF	TGTGCCAGCAAATCGACACCCCAGGGCACTGAAGCTTTCTTT
NA	TRBJ2-1	few	TRBV5-1	CASSLDRANEQFF	TGCGCCAGCAGCTTGGACAGGGCCAATGAGCAGTTCTTC
TRBD1	TRBJ1-5	NA	TRBV7-4	CASSLTPDRSNQPQHF	TGTGCCAGCAGCTTAACCCCGGACAGGAGCAATCAGCCCCAGCATTTT
NA	TRBJ1-2	NA	TRBV7-9	CASSLGGSGGYTF	TGTGCCAGCAGCTTAGGCGGGAGCGGTGGCTACACCTTC
NA	TRBJ1-2	NA	TRBV7-9	CASSPDSEYGYTF	TGTGCCAGCAGCCCCGACAGCGAATATGGCTACACCTTC
NA	TRBJ2-7	NA	TRBV28	CASSLEHLKEQYF	TGTGCCAGCAGTCTGGAGCACTTGAAGGAGCAGTACTTC
TRBD1	TRBJ2-7	NA	TRBV2	CASSWTGDYEQYF	TGTGCCAGCAGCTGGACAGGGGACTACGAGCAGTACTTC
TRBD1	TRBJ2-7	few	TRBV28	CASSLRQGAYEQYF	TGTGCCAGCAGTTTAAGACAGGGGGCCTACGAGCAGTACTTC
TRBD1	TRBJ1-2	NA	TRBV27	CASSIAQGLYGYTF	TGTGCCAGCAGTATCGCACAGGGGTTATATGGCTACACCTTC
TRBD2	TRBJ2-2	NA	TRBV19	CASIKQPGTSGRDGTNTGELFF	TGTGCCAGTATCAAACAACCCGGGACTAGCGGGAGGGATGGAACGAACACCGGGGAGCTGTTTTTT
TRBD2	TRBJ2-3	NA	TRBV28	CASSHNSGRRPDTQYF	TGTGCCAGCAGTCATAATAGCGGGAGGCGCCCAGATACGCAGTATTTT
TRBD1	TRBJ1-4	NA	TRBV2	CASSGDRWNEKLFF	TGTGCCAGCAGTGGGGACAGGTGGAATGAAAAACTGTTTTTT
NA	TRBJ2-4	NA	TRBV11-1	CASSRLQGSSKNIQYF	TGTGCCAGCAGCCGTTTGCAGGGGTCCTCCAAAAACATTCAGTACTTC
NA	TRBJ1-2	NA	TRBV19	CASSIAQGPNYGYTF	TGTGCCAGTAGTATTGCGCAGGGGCCTAACTATGGCTACACCTTC
TRBD1	TRBJ1-3	NA	TRBV28	CASSSDRGSGNTIYF	TGTGCCAGCAGTTCAGACAGGGGATCTGGAAACACCATATATTTT
NA	TRBJ2-1	NA	TRBV7-2	CASSLVTGASSYNEQFF	TGTGCCAGCAGCTTAGTGACAGGAGCGAGCTCCTACAATGAGCAGTTCTTC